This T cell receptor (beta chain) was identified during a study of spatial heterogeneity in lung cancer. As for the study in general: Mean representation of each unique TCR and UMI combination in the raw reads exceeded 9.5 occurrences.

This clonotype was counted ten times or more. No antigen is known for it. Indicated time point: blood at routine non-recurrence follow-up after resection. Whole RNA from tumor, nontumor lung or frozen PBMC was sequenced unsorted. Every individual TCR cDNA molecule carried its own unique molecular identifier, which allowed correction of PCR and sequencing errors. One entry per CDR3 protein, called by TCRdb with MiXCR from the 5' RACE reads. The repertoire holds under 150,000 distinct CDR3 sequences, with 10% to 14% as singletons. General observations from the study: Follow-up blood showed ubiquitous expanded tumor TCRs less than blood at resection did.

The V gene lost 6 bases and the J gene lost 6 bases, with 15 bases spanning the gap. Germline values: CDR1 SNHLY, CDR2 FYNNEI. The CDR3 runs 13 residues. Here the sequenced sample was PBMCs, taken at follow-up. This chain links TRBV2 with TRBJ2-7; TRBD2 might be the D (6 bases). The sequence came from a female donor with early-stage non-small cell lung cancer. The CDR3 sequence: CASRGTSSSEQYF. CDR3 sequence (DNA): TGTGCCAGCAGGGGGACTTCCTCCAGCGAGCAGTACTTC.